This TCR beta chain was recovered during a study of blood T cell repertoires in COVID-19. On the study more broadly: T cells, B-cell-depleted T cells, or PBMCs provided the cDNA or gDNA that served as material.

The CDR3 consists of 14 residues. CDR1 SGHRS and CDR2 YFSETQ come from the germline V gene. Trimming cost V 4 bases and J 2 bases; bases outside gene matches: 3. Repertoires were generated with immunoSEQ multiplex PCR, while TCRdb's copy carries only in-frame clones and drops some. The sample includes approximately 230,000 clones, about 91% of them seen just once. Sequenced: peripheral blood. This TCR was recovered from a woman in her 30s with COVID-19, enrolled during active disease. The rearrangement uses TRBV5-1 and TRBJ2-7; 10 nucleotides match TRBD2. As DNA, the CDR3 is TGCGCCAGCAGCCCTAGCGGGGGAACCTACGAGCAGTACTTC. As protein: CASSPSGGTYEQYF.